Below are 16 T cell receptor beta chains sequenced from a single sample in a study of metastatic and nonmetastatic thyroid tumors (dated by TCRdb to 2018 to 2020). The method behind the library was PCR. Sequencing instrument: Illumina HiSeq 4000. The raw public data were reprocessed by TCRdb itself: fastp quality trimming at Q25, MiXCR clonotype calling, in-frame beta chains only. Across this sample there are 15,000 to 20,000 clones, with 21% seen only once. The ten largest clones add up to about 15% of the sample. No treatment had been received by any patient before thyroid surgery. The specimen was tumor tissue. These receptors were collected from a female donor with papillary thyroid cancer or a benign thyroid nodule (not recorded which). Some clones in this sample may be carry-over from other donors' samples.

The sample holds many counts of this clone. This chain joins TRBV7-9 and TRBJ2-1; D possibly corresponds to TRBD1 (5 bases). The CDR3 covers 13 residues. The germline gives CDR1 SEHNR, CDR2 FQNEAQ (reference sequence). Trimming cost V 2 bases and J 7 bases, with 9 bases left between them. This chain's CDR3 is CASSLRTPNEQFF. Written as DNA, the CDR3 is TGTGCCAGCAGCTTAAGGACACCAAATGAGCAGTTCTTC.

The V gene is TRBV3-1, the J gene TRBJ1-2; 9 bases map to TRBD1. The V segment lost 6 bases and the J segment 4 bases; nucleotides outside the gene matches: 3. Germline lookup yields CDR1 LGHDT and CDR2 YNNKEL (reference sequence). The CDR3 covers 13 residues. Here the CDR3 DNA reads TGTGCCAGCAGACAGGGGGCAGGCTATGGCTACACCTTC. Translating it yields CASRQGAGYGYTF.

This clone showed up many times. The chain couples TRBV6-5 to TRBJ1-2, with TRBD1 as a possible D gene (5 bases). From germline, CDR1 is MNHEY and CDR2 SVGAGI. Trimming removed 3 bases at V and 7 bases at J, with 18 bases between. This CDR3 has 15 amino acids. CDR3 amino acids: CASSYARGGESGYTF. The CDR3 DNA sequence: TGTGCCAGCAGTTATGCCCGGGGGGGGGAATCTGGCTACACCTTC.

The V gene is TRBV7-2, the J gene TRBJ1-2; 7 nucleotides match TRBD1. This CDR3 is 15 amino acids long. Germline V gives CDR1 SGHTA, CDR2 FQGNSA. V trimming: 1 base; J trimming: 8 bases; junction bases outside the gene matches: 10. CDR3 sequence reads: CASSLGQGRNSGYTF. In DNA form, the CDR3 reads TGTGCCAGCAGCTTAGGACAGGGAAGAAACTCCGGCTACACCTTC. Full variable domain (remainder filled in from reference TRBV7-2 and TRBJ1-2): GAGVSQSPSNKVTEKGKDVELRCDPISGHTALYWYRQSLGQGLEFLIYFQGNSAPDKSGLPSDRFSAERTGGSVSTLTIQRTQQEDSAVYLCASSLGQGRNSGYTFGSGTRLTVV.

The chain employs TRBV5-1 and TRBJ1-1, with D unresolved. The germline gives CDR1 SGHRS, CDR2 YFSETQ. V lost 0 bases to trimming and J lost 1 base, with 4 bases between them. CDR3 length equals 13 residues. The CDR3: CASSLGGNTEAFF. The DNA of the CDR3 is TGCGCCAGCAGCTTGGGCGGGAACACTGAAGCTTTCTTT.

In this sample, this clone turned up once. The gene calls are TRBV24-1 and TRBJ1-1, with 12 positions matching TRBD1. CDR3 length equals 17 residues. Germline V lookup: CDR1 KGHDR, CDR2 SFDVKD. Germline trimming cut 4 bases from V and 6 bases from J; bases unmatched to any gene: 11. The CDR3 DNA sequence: TGTGCCACCAGTGACGGGACAGGGGGCGACCTGAGGGCTGAAGCTTTCTTT. It specifies CATSDGTGGDLRAEAFF.

This clone was counted only a few times. V gene TRBV19 combines with J gene TRBJ2-1; 11 positions match TRBD2. Germline V gives CDR1 LNHDA, CDR2 SQIVND (reference sequence). The CDR3 length is 14 residues. Trimming took 6 bases from V and 5 from J; bases not matched to a gene: 3. CDR3 coding DNA: TGTGCCAGTAGCCGACTAGCGGGGAACAATGAGCAGTTCTTC. Residues: CASSRLAGNNEQFF.

This clone came up many times. The sample carries other DNA sequences with the same CDR3. The rearrangement uses TRBV28 and TRBJ1-2, with D possibly being TRBD1 (5 bases). Trimming took off 5 bases at V and 4 bases at J, with 8 bases between the two ends. From germline, CDR1 is MDHEN and CDR2 SYDVKM. The CDR3 has 12 amino acids. The CDR3 nucleotides are TGTGCCAGCAGTAGACAGAGCTATGGCTACACCTTC. Its protein is CASSRQSYGYTF.

This clone was seen many times. The chain carries TRBV7-2 and TRBJ2-5; weak D call: TRBD2 (5 bases). The CDR3 is 14 residues long. V lost 5 bases, J lost 5 bases, and 15 bases lay in between. Germline CDR1 is SGHTA and CDR2 is FQGNSA. The CDR3 here is CASSHLGVVETQYF. The CDR3 DNA is TGTGCCAGCAGCCATCTCGGGGTGGTCGAGACCCAGTACTTC.

V usage is TRBV7-8 and J usage is TRBJ2-7; 10 nucleotides align to TRBD2. J lost 2 bases, V lost 5 bases, and 9 bases had no gene match. CDR3 length: 16 amino acids. Looked up from germline, CDR1 is SGHVS and CDR2 is FQNEAQ. The CDR3 protein is CASSPYSGGITYEQYF. In DNA, the CDR3 is TGTGCCAGCAGCCCCTATAGCGGGGGGATTACCTACGAGCAGTACTTC.

Many counts were recorded for this clone. This chain links TRBV6-1 with TRBJ2-7; TRBD1 agrees at 8 bases. J lost 2 bases, V lost 6 bases, and 6 bases had no gene match. Germline CDR1 reads MNHNS; CDR2 reads SASEGT. There are 14 residues in the CDR3. The CDR3: CASRWDRLTYEQYF. Written as DNA, the CDR3 is TGTGCCAGCAGATGGGACAGGCTAACCTACGAGCAGTACTTC.

This chain uses TRBV11-2 with TRBJ2-1; 7 bases align to TRBD2. This CDR3 is built from 15 residues. Germline lookup yields CDR1 SGHAT and CDR2 FQNNGV. J gave up 7 bases and V 0 bases, and 6 bases lay outside the gene matches. The DNA of the CDR3 is TGTGCCAGCAGCTTAGATTCCGGGAGGCGGAATGAGCAGTTCTTC. Translating it yields CASSLDSGRRNEQFF.

In its sample, this clone ranks as large. This chain joins TRBV7-9 and TRBJ2-1; D is unclear. The CDR3 extends over 11 amino acids. Trimming left V 4 bases short and J 5 bases short, with 3 bases between. Germline V gene sequence: CDR1 SEHNR, CDR2 FQNEAQ (reference sequence). The CDR3, as DNA: TGTGCCAGCAGCTCTAACAATGAGCAGTTCTTC. Residues: CASSSNNEQFF.

V gene TRBV18 combines with J gene TRBJ2-2, with D hard to call. CDR1 and CDR2 from the germline V gene are KGHSH and LQKENI. V lost 3 bases and J lost 3, with 11 bases in between. The CDR3 sequence is 15 residues long. CDR3 amino acids: CASSPSGLDTGELFF. CDR3 in DNA: TGTGCCAGCTCACCGTCCGGCCTCGACACCGGGGAGCTGTTTTTT.

CDR3 region: CAWEVRYEQYF. Written as DNA, the CDR3 is TGTGCCTGGGAGGTCCGCTACGAGCAGTACTTC. The V call is TRBV30, the J call TRBJ2-7, with D unresolved. Germline CDR1 reads GTSNPN; CDR2 reads SVGIG (reference sequence). The CDR3 extends over 11 amino acids. Between the trimmed V and J ends, which lost 5 bases and 3 bases, there was a span of 8 bases.

This clone has at least ten counts. This sequence joins TRBV28 and TRBJ2-3; TRBD1 agrees at 8 bases. The trim removed 5 bases at V and 8 bases at J, leaving 15 bases unmatched. CDR1 is MDHEN and CDR2 is SYDVKM in the germline V gene. This CDR3 is built from 16 residues. CDR3 DNA sequence: TGTGCCAGCAGTCGCCTTAGGACAGGGTTATTGGGTACGCAGTATTTT. Its translation: CASSRLRTGLLGTQYF. Looking up the rest from reference TRBV28 and TRBJ2-3 gives the full variable domain: DVKVTQSSRYLVKRTGEKVFLECVQDMDHENMFWYRQDPGLGLRLIYFSYDVKMKEKGDIPEGYSVSREKKERFSLILESASTNQTSMYLCASSRLRTGLLGTQYFGPGTRLTVL.